One T cell receptor beta chain is described in this entry. Its antigen is undetermined. Researchers ran the PCR with 60 Vbeta and 13 Jbeta primers. The table came from immunoSEQ multiplex PCR; TCRdb's copy has only in-frame clones and leaves some out. Of approximately 190,000 clones listed, 75% to 90% are singletons. Germline V gives CDR1 SNHLY, CDR2 FYNNEI. The CDR3 is made up of 11 amino acids. V dropped 6 bases and J dropped 3 bases, with 5 bases sitting between them. This record belongs to a study of cytomegalovirus exposure and HLA in healthy donors. Study results and limitations: TCR beta chain V- and J-gene trimming was linked, in a later analysis, to a missense variant in DCLRE1C. High specificity and sensitivity for cytomegalovirus status were reported for the classifier. Altogether, some 170 TCR beta chains were recorded as cytomegalovirus-associated. In a later analysis, a genetic analysis reported fewer productive-TCR N-insertions in an Asian-associated ancestry cluster than the cohort average.

Sequencing was performed on PBMCs. V and J are TRBV2 and TRBJ1-1; D uncertain. This clonotype originated in a woman aged 18-35 years in good health and CMV-seronegative. The CDR3 loop is CASRLDTEAFF. The CDR3 DNA reads as TGTGCCAGCAGACTGGACACTGAAGCTTTCTTT.